The rows below give T cell receptor beta chains drawn from one sample of a study of blood T cell repertoires in COVID-19. Sequencing used immunoSEQ multiplex PCR; TCRdb keeps in-frame clones, though not all of them. The profile shows almost 500,000 clones, approximately 86% of them singletons. The sample comprised PBMCs or T cells enriched from blood (not recorded which). These receptors all come from a woman aged 55-70 years who had recovered from COVID-19. Both conserved end residues are trimmed from each CDR3.

j_gene | v_gene | CDR3aa
TRBJ2-5 | TRBV28 | ASSFRDRETQY
TRBJ2-4 | TRBV27 | ASSTEGGLGKNIQY
TRBJ1-2 | TRBV6-5 | ASSYSDRGPHYGYT
TRBJ2-3 | TRBV5-5 | ASSRIRGDTQY
TRBJ1-1 | TRBV24-1 | ATSDSGRGFTEAF
TRBJ2-5 | TRBV7-2 | ASSFGVSGGPHQETQY
TRBJ2-3 | TRBV3-1/TRBV3-2 | ASSHTGSDTQY
TRBJ2-3 | TRBV10-3 | AISASGGTDTQY
TRBJ1-3 | TRBV6-5 | AGAEPAHSGNTIY
TRBJ1-5 | TRBV4-1 | ASSQDSGGRGNQPQH
TRBJ1-4 | TRBV5-6 | ASSNPDRGNEKLF
TRBJ1-5 | TRBV5-1 | ASSPSGTLNQPQH
TRBJ1-2 | TRBV10-3 | AIRRTGGFGYT
TRBJ1-1 | TRBV27 | ASGRTGVNTEAF
TRBJ2-2 | TRBV7-9 | ASSFSANTGELF
TRBJ1-1 | TRBV6-5 | ASRTGRNTEAF
TRBJ2-2 | TRBV9 | ASSVTGGTGELF
TRBJ1-2 | TRBV6-7 | ASREPCGHGENYGYT
TRBJ1-4 | TRBV19 | ASSKISGTGGTNEKLF
TRBJ1-5 | TRBV14 | ASNAGTNQPQH
TRBJ1-5 | TRBV4-1 | ASSPGAQGYQPQH
TRBJ1-2 | TRBV4-1 | ASTVGVGRGDFGYT
TRBJ2-1 | TRBV7-2 | ASSPTAGGSYNEQF
TRBJ1-4 | TRBV7-8 | ASSQGFANEKLF
TRBJ1-5 | TRBV3-1/TRBV3-2 | ASSQVVGGGPQH
TRBJ1-3 | TRBV10-2 | ASSEWASPSGNTIY
TRBJ1-4 | TRBV7-9 | ASSYSTQVKGWNEKLF
TRBJ2-2 | TRBV7-8 | ASSGSGWDTGELF
TRBJ2-5 | TRBV18 | ASSPKQLAGVWGQETQY
TRBJ1-3 | TRBV2 | ASSLNRYGNTIY
TRBJ1-1 | TRBV19 | ASSTYRGIYTEAF
TRBJ1-2 | TRBV5-6 | ASSLGEGFGYT
TRBJ1-2 | TRBV19 | ASSVQGGHGYT
TRBJ1-6 | TRBV5-1 | ASSFVGRDSPLH
TRBJ1-4 | TRBV7-2 | ASSLGTSNEKLF
TRBJ1-3 | TRBV5-1 | ASSFSAGGGNTIY
TRBJ1-1 | TRBV6-5 | ATRAFGNPEAF
TRBJ1-3 | TRBV7-8 | ASSATGHGGNTIY
TRBJ1-2 | TRBV29-1 | SVDIRPNNYGYT
TRBJ2-4 | TRBV7-2 | ASSRGGAPGQNIQY
TRBJ1-5 | TRBV5-8 | ASSLGGIPRQPQH
TRBJ2-5 | TRBV28 | ASSPGAGAGETQY
TRBJ1-1 | TRBV13 | ASSFPGGGRSVNTEAF
TRBJ2-7 | TRBV6-5 | ASTLIQGAIAEQY
TRBJ1-2 | TRBV27 | ASSLSAFYGYT
TRBJ1-2 | TRBV28 | ASSPPGQGYGYT
TRBJ1-1 | TRBV4-1 | ASSFIAGGRTEAF
TRBJ1-4 | TRBV14 | ASSRDRNEKLF
TRBJ1-5 | TRBV2 | ASTQSTGQPQH
TRBJ2-2 | TRBV7-2 | ASSSRASGGMNTGELF
TRBJ1-1 | TRBV14 | ASSHLQNSGTPPREAF